Listed below are T cell receptor beta chains from one sample, sequenced in a study of T cell changes during pregnancy in multiple sclerosis. Profiling relied on immunoSEQ multiplex PCR, and the TCRdb table lists in-frame clones only, not all of them. Of tens of thousands of clones in the sample, 94% were seen once. Sequenced here: CD8+ T cells from peripheral blood mononuclear cells, sampled after pregnancy. Source of these receptors: a female donor with multiple sclerosis, enrolled in a pregnancy study. Each CDR3 is given with its conserved first and last residue. The D gene is left open where the match is weak. Where a row states a size, it is once, few, many or the class of an expanded clone; other rows omit it.

D | size | J | length | V | CDR3 | DNA
TRBD1 | - | TRBJ1-1 | 13 | TRBV9 | CASSGRDRGILFF | TGTGCCAGCAGCGGCCGGGACAGGGGGATTCTCTTCTTT
- | - | TRBJ1-1 | 11 | TRBV27 | CATQTFGEAFF | TGTGCCACCCAGACATTTGGTGAAGCTTTCTTT
- | - | TRBJ2-2 | 14 | TRBV23-1 | CASSQPGNTGELFF | TGCGCCAGCAGTCAGCCAGGGAACACCGGGGAGCTGTTTTTT
- | - | TRBJ2-7 | 15 | TRBV2 | CASSERGPGGGEQYF | TGTGCCAGCAGTGAAAGGGGCCCAGGGGGAGGCGAGCAGTACTTC
- | - | TRBJ1-4 | 16 | TRBV4-2 | CASSRTTGQTNEKLFF | TGTGCCAGCAGCCGAACGACGGGACAAACAAATGAAAAACTGTTTTTT
- | - | TRBJ2-7 | 14 | TRBV19 | CASSTVLGPYEQYF | TGTGCCAGTAGTACCGTTTTGGGGCCTTACGAGCAGTACTTC
- | - | TRBJ2-7 | 12 | TRBV19 | CASSIAGYEQYF | TGTGCCAGTAGTATAGCGGGCTACGAGCAGTACTTC
TRBD2 | - | TRBJ2-3 | 17 | TRBV5-4 | CASSPGLAGVVTDTQYF | TGTGCCAGCAGCCCGGGACTAGCGGGAGTGGTCACAGATACGCAGTATTTT
TRBD1 | - | TRBJ1-4 | 14 | TRBV7-6 | CASSGYRGQEKLFF | TGTGCCTCCAGTGGGTACAGGGGGCAGGAAAAACTGTTTTTT
- | - | TRBJ2-5 | 14 | TRBV5-1 | CASSLEGGQETQYF | TGCGCCAGCAGCTTGGAAGGGGGCCAAGAGACCCAGTACTTC
TRBD1 | - | TRBJ1-1 | 13 | TRBV6-4 | CASRGTGFTEAFF | TGTGCCAGCAGAGGGACAGGGTTCACTGAAGCTTTCTTT
TRBD1 | - | TRBJ2-1 | 14 | TRBV6-5 | CASSPTQGTNEQFF | TGTGCCAGCAGCCCCACACAGGGGACCAATGAGCAGTTCTTC
TRBD1 | - | TRBJ2-7 | 14 | TRBV9 | CASSVMDRGNEQYF | TGTGCCAGCAGCGTGATGGACAGGGGGAACGAGCAGTACTTC
TRBD2 | - | TRBJ2-1 | 15 | TRBV2 | CASLFLAGGVNEQFF | TGTGCCAGTCTCTTCTTAGCGGGAGGTGTCAATGAGCAGTTCTTC
TRBD1 | - | TRBJ1-5 | 13 | TRBV19 | CASSYRGNPPQHF | TGTGCCAGTAGTTACAGGGGGAATCCGCCCCAGCATTTT
TRBD2 | - | TRBJ2-3 | 12 | TRBV11-2 | CASSTPGTSWYF | TGTGCCAGCAGCACGCCGGGGACTAGTTGGTATTTT
- | - | TRBJ2-6 | 12 | TRBV30 | CAWSPGANVLTF | TGTGCCTGGAGTCCGGGGGCCAACGTCCTGACTTTC
- | - | TRBJ2-7 | 14 | TRBV6-1 | CASGASGYYYEQYF | TGTGCCAGCGGGGCGAGCGGGTACTACTACGAGCAGTACTTC
TRBD2 | - | TRBJ2-7 | 12 | TRBV10-3 | CAVSGSDYEQYF | TGTGCCGTTAGCGGGAGCGACTACGAGCAGTACTTC
- | - | TRBJ2-1 | 12 | TRBV5-5 | CASSFDGDEQFF | TGTGCCAGCAGCTTTGATGGAGATGAGCAGTTCTTC
TRBD2 | - | TRBJ2-1 | 17 | TRBV5-1 | CASSFRIAGGPLGEQFF | TGCGCCAGCAGCTTTCGGATAGCGGGAGGGCCGTTGGGTGAGCAGTTCTTC
- | - | TRBJ2-7 | 12 | TRBV29-1 | CSVVPLGGQQYF | TGCAGCGTTGTCCCTTTGGGGGGTCAGCAGTACTTC
- | - | TRBJ1-5 | 15 | TRBV11-2 | CASSLVTGTNQPQHF | TGTGCCAGCAGCTTAGTGACCGGGACAAACCAGCCCCAGCATTTT
TRBD1 | - | TRBJ2-7 | 13 | TRBV7-7 | CASSEQGANEQYF | TGTGCCAGCAGCGAACAGGGGGCCAACGAGCAGTACTTC
TRBD1 | - | TRBJ2-7 | 13 | TRBV6-6 | CASEDRGLNEQYF | TGTGCCAGCGAGGACAGGGGGCTCAACGAGCAGTACTTC
- | - | TRBJ2-2 | 15 | TRBV6-4 | CASSRAGGFTGELFF | TGTGCCAGCAGTCGTGCCGGGGGTTTCACCGGGGAGCTGTTTTTT
TRBD2 | - | TRBJ2-1 | 14 | TRBV7-8 | CASSSLGGRDEQFF | TGTGCCAGCAGCTCCCTCGGGGGGAGGGATGAGCAGTTCTTC
- | - | TRBJ2-7 | 15 | TRBV6-1 | CASSERGGTPYEQYF | TGTGCCAGCAGTGAAAGGGGGGGTACACCCTACGAGCAGTACTTC
TRBD1 | - | TRBJ1-6 | 14 | TRBV6-5 | CASSPGQGDSPLHF | TGTGCCAGCAGTCCGGGACAGGGGGATTCACCCCTCCACTTT
- | - | TRBJ1-1 | 13 | TRBV28 | CASSSTGSTEAFF | TGTGCCAGCAGTTCGACAGGCTCAACTGAAGCTTTCTTT
TRBD1 | - | TRBJ1-1 | 16 | TRBV19 | CASSFTGGAMNTEAFF | TGTGCCAGTAGTTTCACAGGGGGCGCAATGAACACTGAAGCTTTCTTT
- | - | TRBJ1-2 | 12 | TRBV9 | CASSGGVGGYTF | TGTGCCAGCAGCGGGGGGGTCGGCGGCTACACCTTC
- | - | TRBJ2-7 | 17 | TRBV21-1 | CASSKGPGFITPHEQYF | TGTGCCAGCAGCAAGGGTCCAGGTTTTATTACGCCCCACGAGCAGTACTTC
TRBD2 | once | TRBJ2-3 | 18 | TRBV4-2 | CASSQATLAGGSTDTQYF | TGTGCCAGCAGCCAAGCCACACTAGCGGGAGGAAGCACAGATACGCAGTATTTT
- | - | TRBJ2-1 | 16 | TRBV7-6 | CASSLLGGAGRNEQFF | TGTGCCAGCAGCTTACTAGGGGGGGCCGGCCGCAATGAGCAGTTCTTC